This is a list of T cell receptor beta chains from one sample in a study of OX40 agonist ivuxolimab in advanced cancers. The repertoire was sequenced with immunoSEQ multiplex PCR; TCRdb's copy has only in-frame clones and lacks some. The sample has some 50,000 clones, 88% seen once. Material: CD4+ or CD8+ T cells sorted from blood, obtained in a trial of the OX40 agonist ivuxolimab. The receptors shown here come from an adult with an advanced solid tumor such as melanoma, head and neck, liver or kidney cancer. Both conserved end residues are part of each CDR3. A D gene is named only where the DNA matches it firmly. Rows give clone size only sometimes, using once, few, many, or a class for an expanded clone.

clone_size j_call v_call d_call cdr3_aa cdr3_nt
. TRBJ2-1 TRBV5-1 . CASSLGGRGYNEQFF TGCGCCAGCAGCTTGGGTGGGAGAGGCTACAATGAGCAGTTCTTC
. TRBJ1-2 TRBV19 TRBD1 CASRDRGRANYGYTF TGTGCCAGTAGGGACAGGGGGCGAGCTAACTATGGCTACACCTTC
. TRBJ1-3 TRBV28 . CAIQTDSSGNTIYF TGTGCCATCCAGACAGACTCCTCTGGAAACACCATATATTTT
once TRBJ2-2 TRBV13 TRBD2 CASSCETSGTCETGELFF TGTGCCAGCAGCTGTGAGACTAGCGGGACATGTGAAACCGGGGAGCTGTTTTTT
. TRBJ2-5 TRBV21-1 . CASSGSGNREEQETQYF TGTGCCAGCAGCGGAAGCGGAAACAGGGAAGAGCAAGAGACCCAGTACTTC
. TRBJ2-5 TRBV20-1 . CSARDPAVQYF TGCAGTGCTAGAGATCCGGCGGTGCAGTACTTC
. TRBJ2-7 TRBV18 TRBD2 CASSRHPSGNSYEQYF TGTGCCAGCTCACGACACCCTAGCGGCAACTCCTACGAGCAGTACTTC
once TRBJ2-1 TRBV19 . CASSLGPNNEQFF TGTGCCAGTAGTTTGGGACCCAACAATGAGCAGTTCTTC
. TRBJ2-7 TRBV29-1 . CSGRWGGTGTSEQYF TGCAGCGGCCGGTGGGGCGGGACAGGGACTAGCGAGCAGTACTTC
. TRBJ2-7 TRBV4-3 TRBD1 CASSHPGQGEPEQYF TGCGCCAGCAGCCACCCGGGACAGGGAGAACCCGAGCAGTACTTC
once TRBJ1-4 TRBV11-2 TRBD1 CASSLGTGGNEKLFF TGTGCCAGCAGCTTAGGGACAGGAGGGAATGAAAAACTGTTTTTT
few TRBJ2-2 TRBV6-1 . CASNRDPLTGELFF TGTGCCAGCAACAGGGACCCACTGACCGGGGAGCTGTTTTTT
. TRBJ2-7 TRBV20-1 . CSAYQPYEQYF TGCAGTGCTTACCAACCATACGAGCAGTACTTC
. TRBJ1-6 TRBV10-3 . CAISDRVGHSPLHF TGTGCCATCAGTGACAGGGTGGGTCATTCACCCCTCCACTTT
. TRBJ2-3 TRBV28 TRBD1 CASSPSGPGTGADTQYF TGTGCCAGCAGCCCGTCGGGTCCCGGGACAGGGGCAGATACGCAGTATTTT
. TRBJ2-2 TRBV6-1 . CASSEDPGHSTGELFF TGTGCCAGCAGTGAAGACCCGGGACACAGCACCGGGGAGCTGTTTTTT
. TRBJ1-1 TRBV29-1 . CSVGKSWENTEAFF TGCAGCGTTGGTAAGTCCTGGGAGAACACTGAAGCTTTCTTT
once TRBJ2-1 TRBV13 . CASSLDARGATYNEQFF TGTGCCAGCAGCTTAGATGCTCGGGGGGCTACCTACAATGAGCAGTTCTTC
once TRBJ1-2 TRBV6-1 . CASMEGGQANYGYTF TGTGCCAGCATGGAGGGCGGGCAAGCTAACTATGGCTACACCTTC
. TRBJ2-7 TRBV19 . CASRGGAGFAYEQYF TGTGCCAGTAGGGGTGGGGCAGGGTTCGCCTACGAGCAGTACTTC
. TRBJ1-2 TRBV15 TRBD1 CATSKGNPTGEDGYTF TGTGCCACCAGCAAAGGAAACCCCACAGGGGAGGATGGCTACACCTTC
. TRBJ1-1 TRBV7-3 . CASSLATNTEAFF TGTGCCAGCAGCTTAGCGACGAACACTGAAGCTTTCTTT
. TRBJ1-3 TRBV9 . CASSVGQEAGNTIYF TGTGCCAGCAGCGTAGGGCAGGAGGCTGGAAACACCATATATTTT
. TRBJ2-3 TRBV18 . CASSLLEGSTDTQYF TGTGCCAGCTCACTTCTTGAAGGGAGCACAGATACGCAGTATTTT
once TRBJ1-2 TRBV14 . CASDGGAYGYTF TGTGCCAGCGACGGGGGGGCCTATGGCTACACCTTC
. TRBJ2-1 TRBV7-9 TRBD2 CASTGLAGAVSYNEQFF TGTGCCAGCACCGGACTAGCGGGAGCAGTCTCCTACAATGAGCAGTTCTTC
once TRBJ1-5 TRBV18 . CASSPQGTSSNQPQHF TGTGCCAGCTCACCCCAGGGGACTTCCAGCAATCAGCCCCAGCATTTT
. TRBJ2-2 TRBV28 TRBD2 CASNQRGDTGELFF TGTGCCAGCAACCAGCGGGGGGACACCGGGGAGCTGTTTTTT
. TRBJ2-3 TRBV10-3 TRBD1 CAISEPDRGRTDTQYF TGTGCCATCAGTGAGCCCGACAGGGGTAGGACAGATACGCAGTATTTT